The 2 T cell receptor beta chains below were found in one sample sequenced in a study of T cells in Graves' hyperthyroidism and ophthalmopathy. From RNA transcripts, TCR beta CDR3 regions were amplified. In the first-round RT-PCR of the TCR CDR3, the HTBI primer set was used. Each CDR3 protein gets one entry after TCRdb re-called the multiplex PCR reads with MiXCR. The profile shows about 270,000 distinct CDR3 sequences, less than 30% of them singletons. Material: blood. Receptor source: a man between 40 and 49 years old with Graves' hyperthyroidism that later progressed to Graves' ophthalmopathy.

This clonotype was seen only once. The chain carries TRBV4-3 and TRBJ2-7, with D unclear. The V gene's germline CDR1 is LGHNA and CDR2 YSLEER. Trimming stripped 0 bases from V and 3 bases from J, with 12 bases between. The CDR3 sequence is 15 residues long. CDR3 loop: CASSQDSVGNYEQYF. The CDR3 DNA is TGCGCCAGCAGCCAAGATTCAGTGGGAAACTACGAGCAGTACTTC.

The table lists this clonotype with many counts. Written as DNA, the CDR3 is TGTGCCAGCATTGACTCGAGACAGGGCTCCTATGGCTACACCTTC. As protein: CASIDSRQGSYGYTF. V and J are TRBV12-3 or TRBV12-4 and TRBJ1-2; 7 bases fit TRBD1. The CDR3 has 15 amino acids. The V and J ends lost 7 bases and 4 bases, in that order; junction bases with no gene match: 12.